Below, 2 T cell receptor beta chains from the same sample are listed, as sequenced in a study of blood T cell repertoires in COVID-19. Method: immunoSEQ multiplex PCR; TCRdb's copy keeps in-frame clones and lacks some. Among approximately 310,000 clones listed, more than 75% were seen once. The source material was peripheral blood. Receptors originate from a man aged 45-65 years with active or convalescent COVID-19.

The chain is built from TRBV9 and TRBJ1-2; D is uncertain. Germline V gene data show CDR1 as SGDLS and CDR2 as YYNGEE. This CDR3 is 14 amino acids long. The ends were cut back, 0 bases at V and 7 bases at J, with 13 bases in the middle. The DNA for the CDR3 is TGTGCCAGCAGCGTAGTTCCCCCCGTCTCTGGCTACACCTTC. Protein product: CASSVVPPVSGYTF.

This clone was detected only once. The chain has TRBV5-6 and TRBJ1-1; D is perhaps TRBD1 (5 bases). The CDR3 runs to 15 residues. Per the germline V gene, CDR1 is SGHDT and CDR2 is YYEEEE. Trimming left V 0 bases short and J 8 bases short, with 17 bases between. The CDR3 reads CASSLVGQGGLEAFF. The CDR3 DNA reads as TGTGCCAGCAGCTTGGTAGGGCAGGGAGGTTTAGAAGCTTTCTTT.